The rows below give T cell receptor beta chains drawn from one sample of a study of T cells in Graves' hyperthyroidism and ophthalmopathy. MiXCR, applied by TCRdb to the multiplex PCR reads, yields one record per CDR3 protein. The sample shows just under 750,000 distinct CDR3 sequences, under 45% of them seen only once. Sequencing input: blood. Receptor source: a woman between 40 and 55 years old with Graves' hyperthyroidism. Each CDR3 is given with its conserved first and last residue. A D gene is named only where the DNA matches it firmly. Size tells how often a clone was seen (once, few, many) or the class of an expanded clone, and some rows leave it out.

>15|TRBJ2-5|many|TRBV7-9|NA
CASSLVVSTRETQYF
TGTGCCAGCAGCTTAGTGGTGTCGACCCGGGAGACCCAGTACTTC
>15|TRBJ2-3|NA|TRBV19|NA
CASSIQGGATDTQYF
TGTGCCAGTAGTATCCAGGGTGGGGCCACAGATACGCAGTATTTT
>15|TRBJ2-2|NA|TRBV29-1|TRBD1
CSLDRTGANTGELFF
TGCAGCTTAGACCGGACAGGGGCTAACACCGGGGAGCTGTTTTTT
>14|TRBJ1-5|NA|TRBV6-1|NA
CASREGGEGQPQHF
TGTGCCAGCAGGGAGGGGGGGGAAGGTCAGCCCCAGCATTTT
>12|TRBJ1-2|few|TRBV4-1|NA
CASSQDPAGYTF
TGCGCCAGCAGCCAAGATCCAGCGGGCTACACCTTC
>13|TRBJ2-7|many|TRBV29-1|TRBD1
CSVGTGGAYEQYF
TGCAGCGTAGGGACAGGGGGTGCCTACGAGCAGTACTTC
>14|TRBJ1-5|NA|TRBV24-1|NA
CATSDSHSNQPQHF
TGTGCCACCAGTGACAGTCATAGCAATCAGCCCCAGCATTTT
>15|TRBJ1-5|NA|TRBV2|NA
CASSPVEGVGQPQHF
TGTGCCAGCTCGCCGGTGGAGGGAGTAGGTCAGCCCCAGCATTTT
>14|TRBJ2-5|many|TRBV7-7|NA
CASSLGSGFETQYF
TGTGCTAGCAGCTTAGGATCGGGGTTTGAGACCCAGTACTTC
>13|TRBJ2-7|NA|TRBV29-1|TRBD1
CSARQGETYEQYF
TGCAGCGCAAGACAGGGGGAGACCTACGAGCAGTACTTC
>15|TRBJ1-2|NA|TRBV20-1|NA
CSAMTGTSNLGGYTF
TGCAGTGCCATGACCGGGACGTCAAACCTAGGTGGCTACACCTTC
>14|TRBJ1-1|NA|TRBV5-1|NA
CASSLGLLSTEAFF
TGCGCCAGCAGCCTAGGACTGCTTTCCACTGAAGCTTTCTTT
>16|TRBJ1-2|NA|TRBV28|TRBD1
CASSYDRVRGYGGYTF
TGTGCCAGCAGTTACGACAGGGTGAGGGGCTACGGTGGCTACACCTTC
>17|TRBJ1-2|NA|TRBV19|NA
CASSISGFRDPNYGYTF
TGTGCCAGTAGTATCAGTGGGTTTCGGGATCCCAACTATGGCTACACCTTC
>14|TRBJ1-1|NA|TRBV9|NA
CASSVDSSWGEAFF
TGTGCCAGCAGCGTAGATTCGAGTTGGGGTGAAGCTTTCTTT